The 30 T cell receptor beta chains listed next were all sequenced from one sample in a study of T cell repertoires in cytomegalovirus infection. TCRdb recomputed calls from the reads with MiXCR, one row per CDR3 protein. The sample shows about 190,000 distinct CDR3 sequences, about 30% of them seen only once. The sequencing input was PBMCs. All receptors derive from a human donor in good health (CMV status not recorded). Some clones in this sample may be carry-over from other donors' samples.

The rearrangement uses TRBV18 and TRBJ1-2; 9 positions agree with TRBD1. Losses at the gene ends were 4 bases for V and 2 bases for J; bases not matched to a gene: 5. This CDR3 is 15 amino acids long. Germline-derived CDR1 and CDR2 are KGHSH and LQKENI. CDR3: CASSLQGARNYGYTF. The DNA for the CDR3 is TGTGCCAGCTCACTACAGGGGGCCAGGAACTATGGCTACACCTTC.

The chain couples TRBV6-2 or TRBV6-3 to TRBJ2-6, with D perhaps given as TRBD1 or TRBD2 (5 bases each). This CDR3 comprises 17 residues. Trimming cost V 5 bases and J 4 bases, with 18 bases left between them. CDR1 MNHEY and CDR2 SVGEGT come from the germline V gene. CDR3 protein: CASSRHSGGRGANVLTF. DNA of the CDR3: TGTGCCAGCAGTAGGCATTCTGGGGGAAGAGGGGCCAACGTCCTGACTTTC.

V and J are TRBV5-1 and TRBJ1-5; D perhaps matches TRBD1 (5 bases). V was shortened by 4 bases and J by 6 bases, with 17 bases between the two germline ends. Germline V CDR1 and CDR2: SGHRS, YFSETQ. The CDR3 runs to 15 residues. The DNA of the CDR3 is TGCGCCAGCAGCCCGGATGGGGCGTTAGGTCAGCCCCAGCATTTT. This encodes CASSPDGALGQPQHF.

The chain recombines TRBV5-4 with TRBJ2-3; a possible D gene is TRBD2 (7 bases). The V gene lost 0 bases and the J gene lost 5 bases, with 16 bases spanning the gap. The length of the CDR3 is 16 residues. CDR1 and CDR2 from the germline V gene are SGHNT and YYREEE (reference sequence). The CDR3 nucleotides read TGTGCCAGCAGCTTGGACTCGTTGAGGGGGGGAGATACGCAGTATTTT. Encoded protein: CASSLDSLRGGDTQYF.

The CDR3 here is CASRAGFTYEQYF. The CDR3 bases are TGTGCCAGCAGGGCAGGCTTTACCTACGAGCAGTACTTC. The chain is built from TRBV6-1 and TRBJ2-7, with D unresolved. Germline assignment: CDR1 MNHNS and CDR2 SASEGT. CDR3 length: 13 residues. V shed 6 bases and J shed 2 bases, with 11 bases lying between them.

The chain has TRBV7-6 and TRBJ1-6; 7 nucleotides agree with TRBD1. This CDR3 has 15 residues. V lost 5 bases, J lost 8 bases, and 9 bases stayed unmatched. Germline loops: CDR1 SGHVS, CDR2 FNYEAQ. The CDR3 region has the DNA TGTGCCAGCAGCCTATTGACAGGGATGGATTCACCCCTCCACTTT. It specifies CASSLLTGMDSPLHF.

This clonotype was counted between two and nine times. This chain joins TRBV19 and TRBJ1-1; possible D gene TRBD1, 6 bases. V gave up 10 bases and J gave up 0 bases, with 12 bases separating them. This CDR3 has 13 amino acids. Per the germline V gene, CDR1 is LNHDA and CDR2 is SQIVND (reference sequence). The CDR3 region has the DNA TGTGCCACACTCCAGGGGATGAACACTGAAGCTTTCTTT. Protein sequence: CATLQGMNTEAFF.

This clonotype appeared many times. The chain couples TRBV2 to TRBJ2-2; 7 nucleotides match TRBD2. CDR1 SNHLY and CDR2 FYNNEI come from the germline V gene. V was clipped by 6 bases and J by 7 bases; unmatched bases: 5. This CDR3 comprises 13 residues. CDR3 sequence reads: CASRAGRDGELFF. CDR3 bases: TGTGCCAGCAGAGCAGGGAGGGACGGGGAGCTGTTTTTT.

The chain couples TRBV7-9 to TRBJ1-5, with D tentatively TRBD1 (6 bases). Germline loops: CDR1 SEHNR, CDR2 FQNEAQ (reference sequence). V lost 3 bases, J lost 6 bases, and 12 bases lay in between. The CDR3 is made up of 14 amino acids. In DNA form, the CDR3 reads TGTGCCAGCAGCTTTACAGGGATTGGTCAGCCCCAGCATTTT. Its protein is CASSFTGIGQPQHF.

The rearrangement joins TRBV30 to TRBJ1-2; 8 nucleotides match TRBD1. The junction had 10 bases not matched to a gene; V was cut back by 5 bases and J by 8 bases. This CDR3 is 13 amino acids long. CDR1 is GTSNPN and CDR2 is SVGIG in the germline V gene (reference sequence). The CDR3 is CAWGRDRPRGYTF. The CDR3 DNA sequence: TGTGCCTGGGGACGGGACAGGCCTCGAGGCTACACCTTC.

This chain uses TRBV12-3 or TRBV12-4 with TRBJ1-5; 8 nucleotides match TRBD1. With V trimmed by 6 bases and J by 3 bases, 7 bases remained unmatched. This CDR3 contains 15 residues. This CDR3 is CASRGQGGSNQPQHF. The CDR3, as DNA: TGTGCCAGCAGAGGACAGGGAGGTTCCAATCAGCCCCAGCATTTT.

This clonotype was counted ten times or more. The chain joins TRBV7-2 to TRBJ1-6; 7 bases agree with TRBD1. Losses at the gene ends were 7 bases for V and 7 bases for J; bases not matched to a gene: 4. Germline V gives CDR1 SGHTA, CDR2 FQGNSA. CDR3 size: 13 residues. The DNA of the CDR3 is TGTGCCAGCACGACAGGGAGCAATTCACCCCTCCACTTT. This codes for CASTTGSNSPLHF.

This clonotype was detected many times. The rearrangement uses TRBV7-2 and TRBJ2-1; the match to TRBD2 covers 11 bases. Germline V gene lookup returns CDR1 SGHTA and CDR2 FQGNSA. Trimming cost V 1 base and J 16 bases; bases outside gene matches: 9. The CDR3 is 14 amino acids. The CDR3 loop reads CASSLVNSGGAAFF. For the CDR3, the DNA is TGTGCCAGCAGCTTAGTAAATAGCGGGGGGGCCGCTTTCTTC.

This clonotype appeared a few times. The chain employs TRBV7-2 and TRBJ2-1; 9 bases are shared with TRBD2. Trimming removed 1 base from V and 8 bases from J; junction bases left unmatched: 9. This CDR3 has 16 residues. Per the germline V gene, CDR1 is SGHTA and CDR2 is FQGNSA. CDR3 loop: CASSLGGGAGNDEQFF. CDR3 nucleotide sequence: TGTGCCAGCAGCTTAGGCGGGGGGGCCGGCAATGATGAGCAGTTCTTC.

Only a few counts were recorded for this clonotype. The chain couples TRBV5-3 to TRBJ1-1; the D is unclear. TRBV5-3 is recorded as an ORF, its role being uncertain. The CDR3 has 12 amino acids. V gave up 8 bases and J gave up 7 bases, with 15 bases separating them. CDR3 sequence (DNA): TGTGCCAGCAGCATTCCGAGTGGTGAAGCTTTCTTT. It codes for CASSIPSGEAFF.

This clonotype was found a few times. V is TRBV2 and J is TRBJ1-2; D unresolved. CDR1 SNHLY and CDR2 FYNNEI come from the germline V gene. Trimming shortened V by 11 bases and J by 0 bases, and 16 bases separated the two germline ends. The CDR3 has 14 amino acids. The CDR3 nucleotides read TGTGCCCAGCAGGAGGGCTCAGCTAACTATGGCTACACCTTC. This codes for CAQQEGSANYGYTF.

The chain combines TRBV28 with TRBJ2-7; D remains unclear. The V gene lost 2 bases and the J gene lost 3 bases, with 11 bases spanning the gap. Germline V CDR1 and CDR2: MDHEN, SYDVKM. The CDR3 consists of 14 residues. CDR3 amino acids: CASSLSPRNYEQYF. The CDR3 DNA follows: TGTGCCAGCAGTTTAAGCCCGAGGAACTACGAGCAGTACTTC.

This clonotype came up a few times. The chain uses TRBV27 and TRBJ2-3, with unresolved D. CDR3 length: 14 residues. Germline values: CDR1 MNHEY, CDR2 SMNVEV (reference sequence). V lost 2 bases and J lost 4, with 10 bases in between. CDR3 loop: CASSLTGGADTQYF. DNA of the CDR3: TGTGCCAGCAGTTTAACTGGTGGAGCAGATACGCAGTATTTT.

The gene calls are TRBV5-1 and TRBJ2-7; D call uncertain. Germline values: CDR1 SGHRS, CDR2 YFSETQ. The CDR3 sequence is 14 residues long. V shed 4 bases and J shed 1 base, with 12 bases lying between them. The chain's CDR3 is CASSPEGQSYEQYF. CDR3 coding DNA: TGCGCCAGCAGCCCTGAAGGGCAGTCCTACGAGCAGTACTTC.

The J gene is TRBJ1-1, the V gene TRBV13; D is unresolved. CDR1 is PRHDT, CDR2 FYEKMQ, per germline (reference sequence). The CDR3 spans 16 residues. V was shortened by 4 bases and J by 0 bases, with 15 bases between the two germline ends. For the CDR3, the DNA is TGTGCCAGCAGCTACCTCCGGAGTTTCCTGAACACTGAAGCTTTCTTT. Protein sequence: CASSYLRSFLNTEAFF.

The genes are TRBV7-8 and TRBJ2-2; 11 bases fit TRBD1. The CDR3 runs 17 residues. Trimming took 0 bases from V and 5 from J; bases not matched to a gene: 5. Germline V gene sequence: CDR1 SGHVS, CDR2 FQNEAQ. The CDR3, as DNA: TGTGCCAGCAGCTTAGCAGGGGGACAGGGGGTAACCGGGGAGCTGTTTTTT. Translated: CASSLAGGQGVTGELFF.

The gene calls are TRBV10-3 and TRBJ2-5, with TRBD2 identical over 10 bases. Germline-derived CDR1 and CDR2 are ENHRY and SYGVKD. The CDR3 has 15 residues. Trimming cost V 4 bases and J 3 bases; bases outside gene matches: 5. CDR3 coding DNA: TGTGCCATCAGTGGGGGACTAGCGAGAGAAGAGACCCAGTACTTC. Translating gives CAISGGLAREETQYF.

This clonotype was detected a few times. V is TRBV24-1 and J is TRBJ2-2, with 8 bases lining up with TRBD2. In germline, CDR1 is KGHDR, CDR2 SFDVKD. V was pared by 5 bases and J by 5 bases, with 3 bases of the junction left unmatched. The CDR3 consists of 14 residues. Written as DNA, the CDR3 is TGTGCCACCAGTGGCGGCGGGGGGACCGGGGAGCTGTTTTTT. It encodes CATSGGGGTGELFF.

This clonotype was detected ten times or more. The genes are TRBV19 and TRBJ2-1; D might be TRBD1 or TRBD2, each matching 5 bases. Germline V lookup: CDR1 LNHDA, CDR2 SQIVND (reference sequence). CDR3 length: 13 amino acids. Deletions cut 9 bases from V and 6 bases from J, with 15 bases between. The CDR3 DNA sequence: TGTGCCAGCGGACATAGAGGGGCCAATGAGCAGTTCTTC. Amino acids: CASGHRGANEQFF. Using reference TRBV19 and TRBJ2-1 for the parts outside the CDR3, the full variable domain is DGGITQSPKYLFRKEGQNVTLSCEQNLNHDAMYWYRQDPGQGLRLIYYSQIVNDFQKGDIAEGYSVSREKKESFPLTVTSAQKNPTAFYLCASGHRGANEQFFGPGTRLTVL.

This clonotype has a handful of counts. The genes are TRBV11-2 and TRBJ2-1; D is tentatively TRBD1 or TRBD2 (5 bases each). Trimming pared 5 bases from V and 0 bases from J, leaving 11 bases between. The CDR3 spans 15 residues. CDR1 SGHAT and CDR2 FQNNGV come from the germline V gene. This chain's CDR3 is CASSAWGSSYNEQFF. The CDR3 nucleotides are TGTGCCAGCAGCGCCTGGGGGAGCTCCTACAATGAGCAGTTCTTC.

The chain joins TRBV5-5 to TRBJ2-1; 7 bases align to TRBD1. The V segment lost 1 base and the J segment 9 bases; nucleotides outside the gene matches: 10. Germline V gene lookup returns CDR1 SGHKS and CDR2 YYEKEE (reference sequence). CDR3 length: 15 amino acids. The CDR3 region has the DNA TGTGCCAGCAGCTTGACGACAGGGATTCGTCGTGAGCAGTTCTTC. Amino acids: CASSLTTGIRREQFF.

This clonotype has just a few counts. The J gene is TRBJ2-1, the V gene TRBV7-3, with 7 nucleotides matching TRBD2. V was pared by 1 base and J by 5 bases, with 5 bases of the junction left unmatched. The CDR3 sequence is 15 residues long. Germline V gene lookup returns CDR1 SGHTA and CDR2 FQGTGA. CDR3 region: CASSLSAGEHNEQFF. CDR3 coding DNA: TGTGCCAGCAGCTTAAGTGCGGGGGAGCACAATGAGCAGTTCTTC.

The chain employs TRBV7-3 and TRBJ2-3, with D perhaps TRBD2 (7 bases). The germline CDR1 and CDR2 sequences are SGHTA and FQGTGA. This CDR3 spans 16 amino acids. Deletions cut 3 bases from V and 3 bases from J, with 16 bases between. The DNA for the CDR3 is TGTGCCAGCAGCTTGGTGGGGGGGGGCCGAACAGATACGCAGTATTTT. Residues: CASSLVGGGRTDTQYF.

The rearrangement links TRBV6-6 to TRBJ2-5; no firm D call. Germline CDR1 reads MNHNY; CDR2 reads SVGAGI (reference sequence). With 0 bases removed from V and 11 bases from J, the gap between germline ends came to 7 bases. The CDR3 is 11 residues long. In DNA form, the CDR3 reads TGTGCCAGCAGTTACTCGGCTCCTCAGTACTTC. This codes for CASSYSAPQYF.

This rearrangement joins TRBV7-2 to TRBJ1-1; the D gene is possibly TRBD1 (5 bases). V lost 5 bases to trimming and J lost 1 base, with 8 bases between them. This CDR3 has 13 amino acids. Germline V gene sequence: CDR1 SGHTA, CDR2 FQGNSA. The CDR3 is CASSRQTNTEAFF. The CDR3, as DNA: TGTGCCAGCAGCCGACAGACGAACACTGAAGCTTTCTTT.